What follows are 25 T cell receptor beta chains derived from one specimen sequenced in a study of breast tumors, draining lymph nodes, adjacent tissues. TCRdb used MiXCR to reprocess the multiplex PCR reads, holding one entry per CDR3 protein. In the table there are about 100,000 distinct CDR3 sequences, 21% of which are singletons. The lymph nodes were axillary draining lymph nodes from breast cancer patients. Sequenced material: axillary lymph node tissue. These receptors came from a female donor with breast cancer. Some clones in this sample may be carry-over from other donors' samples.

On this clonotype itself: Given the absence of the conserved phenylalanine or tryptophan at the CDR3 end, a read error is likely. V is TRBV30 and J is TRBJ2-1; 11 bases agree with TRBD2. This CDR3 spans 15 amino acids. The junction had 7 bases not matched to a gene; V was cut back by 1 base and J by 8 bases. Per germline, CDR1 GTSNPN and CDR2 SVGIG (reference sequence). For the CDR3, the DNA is TGTGCCTGGAGTGCCGGGACTAGCGGAGTAGATGAGCAGTTCCTC. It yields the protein CAWSAGTSGVDEQFL.

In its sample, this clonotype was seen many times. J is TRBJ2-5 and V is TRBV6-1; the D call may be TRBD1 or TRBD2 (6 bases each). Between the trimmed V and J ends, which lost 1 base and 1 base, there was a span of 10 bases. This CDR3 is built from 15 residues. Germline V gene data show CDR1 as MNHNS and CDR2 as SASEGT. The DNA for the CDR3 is TGTGCCAGCAGTGAAGGTCGGGGGCCCCAAGAGACCCAGTACTTC. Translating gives CASSEGRGPQETQYF.

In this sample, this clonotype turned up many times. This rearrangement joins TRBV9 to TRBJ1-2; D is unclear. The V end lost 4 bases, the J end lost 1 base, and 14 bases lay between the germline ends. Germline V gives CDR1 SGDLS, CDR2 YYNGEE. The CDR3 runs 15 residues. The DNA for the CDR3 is TGTGCCAGCAGCAACGCGGTCCGGGGTAACTATGGCTACACCTTC. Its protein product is CASSNAVRGNYGYTF.

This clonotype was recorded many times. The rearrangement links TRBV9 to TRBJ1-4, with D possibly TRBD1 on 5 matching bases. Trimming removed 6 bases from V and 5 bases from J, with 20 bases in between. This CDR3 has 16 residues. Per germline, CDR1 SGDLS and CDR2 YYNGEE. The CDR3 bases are TGTGCCAGCACCAGGAGAGAAGGGACGGCAAATGAAAAACTGTTTTTT. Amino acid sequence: CASTRREGTANEKLFF.

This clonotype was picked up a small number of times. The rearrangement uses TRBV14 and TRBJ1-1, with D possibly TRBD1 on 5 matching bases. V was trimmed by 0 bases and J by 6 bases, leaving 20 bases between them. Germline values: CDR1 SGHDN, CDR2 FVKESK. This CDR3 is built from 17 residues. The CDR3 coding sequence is TGTGCCAGCAGCCAAGATAAGGGCAGGGACGTTGTGGCTGAAGCTTTCTTT. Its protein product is CASSQDKGRDVVAEAFF.

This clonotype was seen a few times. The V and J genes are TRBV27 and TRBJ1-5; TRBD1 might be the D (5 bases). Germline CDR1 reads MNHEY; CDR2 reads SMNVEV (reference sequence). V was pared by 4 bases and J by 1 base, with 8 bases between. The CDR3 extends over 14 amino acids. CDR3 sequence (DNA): TGTGCCAGCAGTTACGGACAAAGCAATCAGCCCCAGCATTTT. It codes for CASSYGQSNQPQHF.

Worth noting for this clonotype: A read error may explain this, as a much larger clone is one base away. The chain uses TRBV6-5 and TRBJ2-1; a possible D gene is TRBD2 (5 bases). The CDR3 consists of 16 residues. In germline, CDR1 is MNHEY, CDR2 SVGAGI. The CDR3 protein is CASSYSFYEGRNGQFF. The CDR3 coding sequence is TGTGCCAGCAGTTACTCGTTCTATGAGGGAAGGAATGGGCAGTTCTTC.

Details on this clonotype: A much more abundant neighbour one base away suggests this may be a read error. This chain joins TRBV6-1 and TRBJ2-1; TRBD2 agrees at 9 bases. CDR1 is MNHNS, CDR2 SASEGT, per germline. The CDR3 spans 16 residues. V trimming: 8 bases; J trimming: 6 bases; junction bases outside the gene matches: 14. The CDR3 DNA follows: TGTGCCAGCGGTGCTGGTAGCGGGAGATTTGGCAATGAGCAGTTCTTC. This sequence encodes CASGAGSGRFGNEQFF.

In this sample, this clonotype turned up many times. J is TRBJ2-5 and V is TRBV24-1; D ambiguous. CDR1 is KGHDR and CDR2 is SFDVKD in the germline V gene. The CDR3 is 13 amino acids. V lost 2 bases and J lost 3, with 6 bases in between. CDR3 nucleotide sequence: TGTGCCACCAGTGATTCCCGTGAAGAGACCCAGTACTTC. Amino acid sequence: CATSDSREETQYF.

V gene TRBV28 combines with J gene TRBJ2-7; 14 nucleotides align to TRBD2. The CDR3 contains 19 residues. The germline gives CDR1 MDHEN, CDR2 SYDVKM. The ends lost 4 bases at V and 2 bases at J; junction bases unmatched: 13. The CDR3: CASSSRTSGRKVSPYEQYF. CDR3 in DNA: TGTGCCAGCAGTTCTAGGACTAGCGGGAGGAAGGTGAGCCCCTACGAGCAGTACTTC. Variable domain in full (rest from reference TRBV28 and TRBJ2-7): DVKVTQSSRYLVKRTGEKVFLECVQDMDHENMFWYRQDPGLGLRLIYFSYDVKMKEKGDIPEGYSVSREKKERFSLILESASTNQTSMYLCASSSRTSGRKVSPYEQYFGPGTRLTVT.

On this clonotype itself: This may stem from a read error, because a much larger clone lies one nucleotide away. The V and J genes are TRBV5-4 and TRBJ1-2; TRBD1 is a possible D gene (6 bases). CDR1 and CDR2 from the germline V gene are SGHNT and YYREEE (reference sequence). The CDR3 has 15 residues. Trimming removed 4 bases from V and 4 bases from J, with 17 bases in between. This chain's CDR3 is CASSRNRGQAYGYTF. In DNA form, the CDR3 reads TGTGCCAGCAGCCGGAATCGGGGGCAGGCCTATGGCTACACCTTC.

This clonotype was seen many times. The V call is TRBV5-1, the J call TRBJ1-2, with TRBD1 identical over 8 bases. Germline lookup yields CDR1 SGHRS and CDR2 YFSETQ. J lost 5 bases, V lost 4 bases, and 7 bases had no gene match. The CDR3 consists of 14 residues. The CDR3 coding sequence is TGCGCCAGCAGCCCAGGACAGGGAGGATATGGCTACACCTTC. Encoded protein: CASSPGQGGYGYTF.

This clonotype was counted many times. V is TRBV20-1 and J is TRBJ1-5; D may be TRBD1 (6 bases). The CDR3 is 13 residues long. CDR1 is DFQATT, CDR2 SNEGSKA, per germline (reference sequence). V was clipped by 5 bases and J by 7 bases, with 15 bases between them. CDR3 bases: TGCAGTGCTCTTGTCGGGGGCGGGCAGCCCCAGCATTTT. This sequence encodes CSALVGGGQPQHF.

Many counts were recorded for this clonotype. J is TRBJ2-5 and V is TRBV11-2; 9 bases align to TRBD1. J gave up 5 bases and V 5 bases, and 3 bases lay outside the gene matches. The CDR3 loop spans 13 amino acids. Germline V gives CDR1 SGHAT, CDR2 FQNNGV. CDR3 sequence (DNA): TGTGCCAGCAGCGGACAGGGGTGGGAGACCCAGTACTTC. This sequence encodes CASSGQGWETQYF.

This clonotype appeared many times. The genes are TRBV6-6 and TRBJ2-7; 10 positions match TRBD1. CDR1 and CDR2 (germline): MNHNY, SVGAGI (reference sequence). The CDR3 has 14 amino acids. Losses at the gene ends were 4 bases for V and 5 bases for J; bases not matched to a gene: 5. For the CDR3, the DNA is TGTGCCAGCAGTTCCGGGGACAGGGGTCACGAGCAGTACTTC. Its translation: CASSSGDRGHEQYF.

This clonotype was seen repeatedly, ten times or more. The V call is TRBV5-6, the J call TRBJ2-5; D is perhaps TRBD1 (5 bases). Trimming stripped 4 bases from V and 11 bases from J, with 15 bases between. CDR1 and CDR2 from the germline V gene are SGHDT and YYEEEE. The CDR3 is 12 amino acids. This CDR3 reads CASSPGASRQYF. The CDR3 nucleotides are TGTGCCAGCAGCCCTGGGGCAAGCAGGCAGTACTTC.

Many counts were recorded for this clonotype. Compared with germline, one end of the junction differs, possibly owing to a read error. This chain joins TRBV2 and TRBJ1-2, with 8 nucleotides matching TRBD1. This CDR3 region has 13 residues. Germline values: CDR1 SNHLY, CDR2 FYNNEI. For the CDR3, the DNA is TGTGCCAGCAGCGAAGGACAGGGCGCCGGCTACACCTTC. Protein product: CASSEGQGAGYTF.

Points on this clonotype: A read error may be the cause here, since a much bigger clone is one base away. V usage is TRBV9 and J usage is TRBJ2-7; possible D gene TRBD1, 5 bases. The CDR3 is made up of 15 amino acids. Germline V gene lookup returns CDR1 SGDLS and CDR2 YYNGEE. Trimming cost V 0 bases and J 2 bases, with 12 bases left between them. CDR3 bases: TGTGCCAGCAGCGTAGACACCCAGGGCGCCTACGAGCAGTACTTC. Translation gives CASSVDTQGAYEQYF.

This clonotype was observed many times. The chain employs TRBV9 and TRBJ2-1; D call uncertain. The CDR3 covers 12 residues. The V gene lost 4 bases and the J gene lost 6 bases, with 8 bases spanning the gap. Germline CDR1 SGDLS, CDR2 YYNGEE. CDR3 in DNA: TGTGCCAGCAGCCCTTACGGCAATGAGCAGTTCTTC. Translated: CASSPYGNEQFF.

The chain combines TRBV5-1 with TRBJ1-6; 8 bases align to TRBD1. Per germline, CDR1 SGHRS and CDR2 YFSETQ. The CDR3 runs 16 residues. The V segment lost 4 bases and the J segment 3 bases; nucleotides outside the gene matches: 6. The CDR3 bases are TGCGCCAGCAGCCAGGAAACAGGGGGCTATAATTCACCCCTCCACTTT. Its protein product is CASSQETGGYNSPLHF.

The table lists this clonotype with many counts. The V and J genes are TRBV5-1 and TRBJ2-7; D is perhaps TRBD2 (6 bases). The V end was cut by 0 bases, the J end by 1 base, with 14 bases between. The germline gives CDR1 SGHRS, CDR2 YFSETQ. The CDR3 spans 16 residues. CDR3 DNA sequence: TGCGCCAGCAGCTTGGCCGGCTTGGGGACTTCCTACGAGCAGTACTTC. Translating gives CASSLAGLGTSYEQYF.

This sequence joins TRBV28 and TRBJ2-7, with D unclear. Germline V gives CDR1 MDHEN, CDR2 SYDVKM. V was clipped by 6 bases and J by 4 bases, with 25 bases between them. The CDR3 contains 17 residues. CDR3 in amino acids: CASSFGMRLFSLYEQYF. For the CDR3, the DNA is TGTGCCAGCAGCTTTGGGATGCGCCTTTTTTCCCTTTACGAGCAGTACTTC.

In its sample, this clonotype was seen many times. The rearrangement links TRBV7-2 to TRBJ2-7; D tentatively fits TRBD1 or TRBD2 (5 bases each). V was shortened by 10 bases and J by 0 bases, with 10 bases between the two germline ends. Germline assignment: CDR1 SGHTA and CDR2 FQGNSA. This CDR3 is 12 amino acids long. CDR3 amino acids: CATRGSSYEQYF. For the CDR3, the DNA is TGTGCCACCCGGGGCAGCTCCTACGAGCAGTACTTC.

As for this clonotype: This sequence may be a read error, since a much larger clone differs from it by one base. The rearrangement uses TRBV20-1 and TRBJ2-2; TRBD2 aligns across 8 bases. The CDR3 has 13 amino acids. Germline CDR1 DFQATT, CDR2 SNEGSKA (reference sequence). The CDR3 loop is CSARGGRTGELVF. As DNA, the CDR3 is TGCAGTGCTAGGGGCGGGAGGACCGGGGAGCTGGTTTTT.

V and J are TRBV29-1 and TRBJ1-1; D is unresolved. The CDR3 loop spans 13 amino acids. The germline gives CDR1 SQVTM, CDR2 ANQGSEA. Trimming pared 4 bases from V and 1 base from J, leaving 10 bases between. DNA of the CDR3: TGCAGCGTTGGAGAGGACTCGAACACTGAAGCTTTCTTT. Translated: CSVGEDSNTEAFF.